The next 20 T cell receptor beta chains were all read from a single sample in a study of cytomegalovirus exposure and HLA in healthy donors. Researchers ran the PCR with 60 Vbeta and 13 Jbeta primers. Method: immunoSEQ multiplex PCR; TCRdb's copy keeps in-frame clones and lacks some. The sample lists some 98,000 clones, roughly 70% occurring once. The sequencing input was PBMCs. Every receptor here comes from a man aged 50 or older in good health and CMV-seronegative.

This sequence joins TRBV7-2 and TRBJ2-3, with D tentatively TRBD2 (6 bases). V gave up 2 bases and J gave up 6 bases, with 12 bases separating them. Germline V gene sequence: CDR1 SGHTA, CDR2 FQGNSA. The CDR3 contains 14 residues. The CDR3 protein is CASSLISAGDTQYF. The CDR3 region has the DNA TGTGCCAGCAGCTTAATATCTGCGGGGGATACGCAGTATTTT.

This clone was seen only a few times. The DNA of the CDR3 is TGTGCCAGCAGCTTGGGTCAGGGGGCGATAGATACGCAGTATTTT. It specifies CASSLGQGAIDTQYF. V gene TRBV5-6 combines with J gene TRBJ2-3; 8 bases fit TRBD1. Germline values: CDR1 SGHDT, CDR2 YYEEEE. The trim removed 0 bases at V and 5 bases at J, leaving 5 bases unmatched. There are 15 residues in the CDR3.

The chain has TRBV27 and TRBJ2-3; D is undetermined. Deletions cut 5 bases from V and 1 base from J, with 13 bases between. This CDR3 is built from 15 residues. The germline CDR1 and CDR2 sequences are MNHEY and SMNVEV (reference sequence). This chain's CDR3 is CASSPSRGGTDTQYF. CDR3 in DNA: TGTGCCAGCAGTCCCTCGAGAGGCGGCACAGATACGCAGTATTTT.

V gene TRBV6-5 combines with J gene TRBJ1-6; D is perhaps TRBD1 (6 bases). The CDR3 is 15 amino acids. CDR1 and CDR2 (germline): MNHEY, SVGAGI. Between the trimmed V and J ends, which lost 2 bases and 10 bases, there was a span of 15 bases. In DNA, the CDR3 is TGTGCCAGCAGTTACGGGGGCAGAGCCTCATCACCCCTCCACTTT. Amino acid sequence: CASSYGGRASSPLHF.

The gene calls are TRBV6-5 and TRBJ1-5, with D possibly being TRBD1 (5 bases). The V end was cut by 1 base, the J end by 7 bases, with 14 bases between. Looked up from germline, CDR1 is MNHEY and CDR2 is SVGAGI. The CDR3 is 15 amino acids. The CDR3 is CASSYYRDSKQPQHF. The CDR3, as DNA: TGTGCCAGCAGTTACTACCGGGACTCAAAGCAGCCCCAGCATTTT.

The chain carries TRBV28 and TRBJ1-1, with 9 bases lining up with TRBD1. The CDR3 covers 16 residues. Losses at the gene ends were 3 bases for V and 10 bases for J; bases not matched to a gene: 15. Germline CDR1 reads MDHEN; CDR2 reads SYDVKM. This CDR3 reads CASSFPSGTGRSRAFF. The CDR3 nucleotides are TGTGCCAGCAGTTTCCCTTCCGGGACAGGGAGGTCCCGAGCTTTCTTT.

The chain couples TRBV11-3 to TRBJ2-5; D gene ambiguous. The V and J ends lost 4 bases and 4 bases respectively, with 13 bases between them. CDR3 length: 14 residues. Germline CDR1 is SGHNT and CDR2 is YENEEA. The CDR3 DNA reads as TGTGCCAGCAGCTCCATGATTAGTCCAGAGACCCAGTACTTC. It translates to CASSSMISPETQYF.

This clone was seen only a few times. The DNA of the CDR3 is TGCGCCAGCAGCCAAGAGGGACAGGGCTACTCCTATAATTCACCCCTCCACTTT. Translation gives CASSQEGQGYSYNSPLHF. This rearrangement joins TRBV4-3 to TRBJ1-6, with 9 positions matching TRBD1. Germline CDR1 LGHNA, CDR2 YSLEER. This CDR3 is 18 amino acids long. J gave up 0 bases and V 0 bases, and 3 bases lay outside the gene matches.

V gene TRBV6-1 combines with J gene TRBJ1-3; D is ambiguous. This CDR3 is built from 15 residues. Germline V lookup: CDR1 MNHNS, CDR2 SASEGT. V was clipped by 3 bases and J by 0 bases, with 9 bases between them. This chain's CDR3 is CASSDGELSGNTIYF. In nucleotides, the CDR3 is TGTGCCAGCAGTGACGGGGAACTCTCTGGAAACACCATATATTTT.

The V and J genes are TRBV5-1 and TRBJ1-3; perhaps TRBD1 as D (6 bases). The ends were cut back, 1 base at V and 4 bases at J, with 12 bases in the middle. Germline V gene lookup returns CDR1 SGHRS and CDR2 YFSETQ. The CDR3 spans 15 residues. The DNA for the CDR3 is TGCGCCAGCAGCTTGTTGCAGGGGACCGGAAACACCATATATTTT. Residues: CASSLLQGTGNTIYF. Based on the CDR3 plus reference TRBV5-1 and TRBJ1-3, the full variable domain is KAGVTQTPRYLIKTRGQQVTLSCSPISGHRSVSWYQQTPGQGLQFLFEYFSETQRNKGNFPGRFSGRQFSNSRSEMNVSTLELGDSALYLCASSLLQGTGNTIYFGEGSWLTVV.

The chain recombines TRBV15 with TRBJ1-2, with 10 bases lining up with TRBD1. The CDR3 covers 15 residues. Trimming at V came to 0 bases and at J to 4 bases, leaving 2 bases not matched to a gene. Germline CDR1 reads LNHNV; CDR2 reads YYDKDF (reference sequence). The CDR3 DNA sequence: TGTGCCACCAGCAGAGATCGGGACAGGGGCTATGGCTACACCTTC. Protein sequence: CATSRDRDRGYGYTF.

V is TRBV10-2 and J is TRBJ2-1; perhaps TRBD2 as D (5 bases). Trimming shortened V by 5 bases and J by 1 base, and 18 bases separated the two germline ends. The CDR3 sequence is 17 residues long. Germline V lookup: CDR1 WSHSY, CDR2 SAAADI. The CDR3 sequence is CASSRSSTDPSYNEQFF. CDR3 coding DNA: TGCGCCAGCAGTCGCTCTAGCACAGACCCATCCTACAATGAGCAGTTCTTC.

The chain employs TRBV27 and TRBJ2-5, with 9 bases that match TRBD2. Trimming took 5 bases from V and 1 from J; bases not matched to a gene: 8. Germline CDR1 and CDR2: MNHEY and SMNVEV (reference sequence). This CDR3 contains 16 residues. The CDR3 spells CASSRGLAGTQETQYF. DNA of the CDR3: TGTGCCAGCAGTAGAGGCCTAGCGGGGACCCAAGAGACCCAGTACTTC.

This clone was counted only a few times. The gene calls are TRBV6-1 and TRBJ1-2; 8 nucleotides agree with TRBD1. CDR3 length: 12 amino acids. Unmatched junction bases numbered 7, after V lost 11 bases and J lost 5 bases. The V gene's germline CDR1 is MNHNS and CDR2 SASEGT. CDR3 in DNA: TGTGCCGCAGGACAGGGAACATATGGCTACACCTTC. This codes for CAAGQGTYGYTF.

The J gene is TRBJ2-5, the V gene TRBV20-1, with D uncertain. Germline loops: CDR1 DFQATT, CDR2 SNEGSKA (reference sequence). Trimming took 3 bases from V and 3 from J, leaving 2 bases between them. This CDR3 is built from 10 residues. CDR3 nucleotides: TGCAGTGCTAGTAAAGAGACCCAGTACTTC. Translated: CSASKETQYF.

V usage is TRBV7-2 and J usage is TRBJ2-7, with TRBD2 identical over 16 bases. Per germline, CDR1 SGHTA and CDR2 FQGNSA. J lost 6 bases, V lost 0 bases, and 2 bases had no gene match. This CDR3 contains 16 residues. CDR3 region: CASSLAGLAGGIEQYF. The CDR3 DNA reads as TGTGCCAGCAGCTTAGCGGGACTAGCGGGGGGGATCGAGCAGTACTTC.

This clone occurred a few times. The chain is built from TRBV7-3 and TRBJ2-1, with D tentatively TRBD2 (6 bases). Trimming cost V 5 bases and J 2 bases, with 10 bases left between them. This CDR3 comprises 14 residues. The germline CDR1 and CDR2 sequences are SGHTA and FQGTGA. CDR3 bases: TGTGCCAGCAGCAAAGGGAGGCCCTACAATGAGCAGTTCTTC. The encoded protein is CASSKGRPYNEQFF.

This clone showed up just once. The chain joins TRBV14 to TRBJ1-2; the D gene is possibly TRBD1 (5 bases). The CDR3 has 13 amino acids. CDR1 and CDR2 (germline): SGHDN, FVKESK. Trimming removed 2 bases at V and 10 bases at J, with 14 bases between. Here the CDR3 reads CASSQHRGFDYTF. CDR3 nucleotide sequence: TGTGCCAGCAGCCAACATAGGGGATTCGACTACACCTTC.

The rearrangement links TRBV4-2 to TRBJ1-2, with D perhaps matching TRBD1 (5 bases). Germline V CDR1 and CDR2: LGHNA, YNFKEQ. Between the trimmed V and J ends, which lost 0 bases and 10 bases, there was a span of 18 bases. CDR3 length: 15 amino acids. Here the CDR3 reads CASSQDASTVIDYTF. The DNA for the CDR3 is TGTGCCAGCAGCCAAGATGCGTCGACAGTAATCGACTACACCTTC.

The chain has TRBV6-5 and TRBJ2-5; TRBD2 matches at 8 bases. Germline CDR1 and CDR2: MNHEY and SVGAGI. Trimming at V came to 11 bases and at J to 5 bases, leaving 10 bases not matched to a gene. The CDR3 is made up of 13 amino acids. CDR3 in amino acids: CAARPAGVETQYF. DNA for the CDR3: TGTGCCGCCCGACCAGCGGGAGTGGAGACCCAGTACTTC.